This TCR beta chain came from a study of blood T cell repertoires in COVID-19 (TCRdb year 2020). For the study in its entirety: Samples from collaborators originated in the United States, Italy and Spain and spanned both the acute and convalescent phases of COVID-19. The prospective study material was composed of cDNA or gDNA derived from T cells, B-cell-depleted T cells, or PBMCs. The repertoires were made available in a free public database intended to serve as a resource for research on the immune response to SARS-CoV-2. The dataset comprised deeply sampled blood TCRbeta repertoires from subjects exposed to, actively infected with, or recovered from COVID-19. Samples came from the ongoing ImmuneRACE study (first 160 participants) plus 1,254 subjects from 6 global collaborators. Sample metadata almost always included a de-identified subject ID, COVID-19 status, age in years and sex. Where HLA class I and class II types were available, the types were taken from metadata supplied by the sample provider, not from assay-based typing.

Participants in the prospective study were aged about 18 to 95 years, lived in 20 to 25 United States geographic areas, and enrolled through a virtual design. Cohort assignment in the prospective study relied on participant-reported clinical history from a screening survey and a study questionnaire. In the prospective study, whole blood, serum and a nasopharyngeal or oropharyngeal swab were collected from each participant by mobile phlebotomists. Additional blood draws and questionnaires over an approximately two-month period could optionally be provided by prospective study participants. Blood samples from the prospective study were shipped frozen or at room temperature prior to DNA extraction. Paper-wide results and their limitations: The quantity of clinical and demographic metadata differed by source and by participant and was supplied without curation.

On this clone itself: The target of this receptor is not known. No base qualities exist here, and no much larger clone lies one base off it.

TCRbeta CDR3 regions were amplified from genomic DNA using the immunoSEQ Assay, a bias-controlled multiplex PCR. As for the original processing: Nucleated cell counts per sample were estimated from amplification of reference gene primers within the assay. To quantify the absolute abundance of each unique TCRbeta CDR3 rearrangement, sequence reads were collapsed and filtered. For each sample, productive Simpson clonality was calculated as the square root of Simpson's diversity index over productive rearrangements. TCRdb re-hosts the immuneACCESS table, in-frame sequences only. Its copies lack some clones; in the studies checked, an unresolved V gene accounts for under half of them, and the cause for the rest is not known. V and J calls and clone size come straight from that table; D and trimming were deduced from the DNA. This sample lists approximately 260,000 clones; roughly nine tenths were detected once. Nearly 6.5% of the sample lies in the top ten.

The sequencing input was PBMCs or T cells enriched from blood (not recorded which). This TCR derives from a woman in her 30s with acute COVID-19.

The CDR3 protein: CASSATGNNEQFF. The DNA is TGTGCCAGCAGCGCCACAGGGAACAATGAGCAGTTCTTC. The sequence joins TRBV7-3 to TRBJ2-1; matching of 6 bases hints at TRBD1 as the D gene. The V end loses 5 bases and the J end loses 5 bases, and a stretch of 10 bases separates them. CDR1 and CDR2 were assigned from the germline V gene as SGHTA and FQGTGA. Its CDR3 holds 13 amino acids, cysteine through phenylalanine. Of the read, only the CDR3 DNA is kept; its 39 bases are in frame from base 1.